Following are 10 T cell receptor beta chains from one sample sequenced in a study of blood T cell repertoires in COVID-19. TCRdb keeps only in-frame clones here, not all; method: immunoSEQ multiplex PCR. Of 180,000 or so clones detected, roughly 88% appear once; the ten largest clones hold approximately 4%. The sequencing input was peripheral blood. The receptors here all came from a woman aged 25 to 39 with acute or convalescent COVID-19.

This chain connects TRBV10-3 to TRBJ2-1; TRBD2 matches 12 bases. The CDR3 has 17 amino acids. CDR1 is ENHRY and CDR2 is SYGVKD in the germline V gene. Unmatched junction bases numbered 11, after V lost 4 bases and J lost 7 bases. CDR3 sequence: CAISVILAGGPVNEQFF. DNA of the CDR3: TGTGCCATCAGTGTCATTCTAGCGGGAGGGCCAGTTAATGAGCAGTTCTTC.

This chain joins TRBV28 and TRBJ2-1; the D gene is possibly TRBD1 (5 bases). V lost 10 bases to trimming and J lost 5 bases, with 9 bases between them. The CDR3 has 11 residues. Germline CDR1 reads MDHEN; CDR2 reads SYDVKM. The chain's CDR3 is CATYRNNEQFF. CDR3 bases: TGTGCCACCTACAGGAACAATGAGCAGTTCTTC. Full variable domain (remainder filled in from reference TRBV28 and TRBJ2-1): DVKVTQSSRYLVKRTGEKVFLECVQDMDHENMFWYRQDPGLGLRLIYFSYDVKMKEKGDIPEGYSVSREKKERFSLILESASTNQTSMYLCATYRNNEQFFGPGTRLTVL.

The V call is TRBV6-4, the J call TRBJ2-1; D possibly corresponds to TRBD2 (5 bases). The V gene's germline CDR1 is MRHNA and CDR2 SNTAGT. The CDR3 is 13 residues long. Trimming cost V 5 bases and J 9 bases, with 14 bases left between them. CDR3 loop: CASSPRRSREQFF. The CDR3, as DNA: TGTGCCAGCAGTCCCCGGAGGAGTCGTGAGCAGTTCTTC.

The chain employs TRBV7-6 and TRBJ2-1; 8 bases are shared with TRBD2. V dropped 2 bases and J dropped 4; count of bases not matched to a gene: 13. Germline loops: CDR1 SGHVS, CDR2 FNYEAQ. This CDR3 is 18 amino acids long. The CDR3 region is CASSLNGGSGIIYNEQFF. The CDR3 nucleotides read TGTGCCAGCAGCTTAAACGGGGGTAGCGGGATCATATACAATGAGCAGTTCTTC. The full variable domain, with the rest looked up from reference TRBV7-6 and TRBJ2-1, is GAGVSQSPRYKVTKRGQDVALRCDPISGHVSLYWYRQALGQGPEFLTYFNYEAQQDKSGLPNDRFSAERPEGSISTLTIQRTEQRDSAMYRCASSLNGGSGIIYNEQFFGPGTRLTVL.

V is TRBV15 and J is TRBJ1-3; 7 nucleotides match TRBD1. CDR1 and CDR2 (germline): LNHNV, YYDKDF (reference sequence). CDR3 length: 19 amino acids. The V and J ends lost 3 bases and 0 bases, in that order; junction bases with no gene match: 14. The DNA for the CDR3 is TGTGCCACCAGCAGCCTTACAGGGGACACTAGCCCCTCTGGAAACACCATATATTTT. Encoded protein: CATSSLTGDTSPSGNTIYF.

This clone turned up a few times. V is TRBV12-3 or TRBV12-4 and J is TRBJ1-1; 8 bases match TRBD1. The J segment lost 11 bases and the V segment lost 5 bases, leaving 7 bases of the junction unmatched. The CDR3 spans 12 residues. For the CDR3, the DNA is TGTGCCAGCAGTCGGACAGGGAATGGGGCTTTCTTT. Amino acids: CASSRTGNGAFF.

V and J are TRBV7-2 and TRBJ2-5, with D unresolved. CDR3 length equals 14 residues. Germline V CDR1 and CDR2: SGHTA, FQGNSA. Trimming took off 2 bases at V and 5 bases at J, with 12 bases between the two ends. CDR3 protein: CASSLMSAEETQYF. The CDR3 coding sequence is TGTGCCAGCAGCTTAATGTCCGCGGAGGAGACCCAGTACTTC.

The gene calls are TRBV7-9 and TRBJ2-1; a possible D gene is TRBD2 (6 bases). CDR3 size: 15 residues. The ends were cut back, 4 bases at V and 9 bases at J, with 19 bases in the middle. Germline V gene data show CDR1 as SEHNR and CDR2 as FQNEAQ (reference sequence). This CDR3 is CASSSGSGGNSEQFF. In DNA, the CDR3 is TGTGCCAGCAGCTCGGGTAGCGGTGGAAATAGTGAGCAGTTCTTC.

The chain is built from TRBV3-1 (or the pseudogene TRBV3-2) and TRBJ2-2, with D possibly TRBD2 on 6 matching bases. The CDR3 has 15 amino acids. V lost 1 base and J 6 bases, leaving 12 bases between the germline ends. CDR1 and CDR2 (germline): LGHDT, YNNKEL (reference sequence). The CDR3 loop is CASSQGSGVAGELFF. The CDR3 DNA sequence: TGTGCCAGCAGCCAAGGATCGGGAGTGGCCGGGGAGCTGTTTTTT.

The table lists this clone with a count of one. The rearrangement links TRBV27 to TRBJ1-2; the D gene is possibly TRBD1 (5 bases). The CDR3 spans 13 residues. V was cut by 6 bases and J by 8 bases, with 16 bases left in between. The germline gives CDR1 MNHEY, CDR2 SMNVEV (reference sequence). CDR3 amino acids: CASSRGGSGGYTF. The DNA for the CDR3 is TGTGCCAGCAGCCGGGGGGGGTCTGGCGGCTACACCTTC.